The rows below give T cell receptor beta chains drawn from one sample of a study of T-cell reconstitution after alpha-beta-depleted transplantation in children. MiXCR, run by TCRdb on the PCR reads, gives a single entry per CDR3 protein. The sample has around 600,000 distinct CDR3 sequences, more than 20% seen once. Sequencing was performed on PBMCs, mostly from graft donor cells, taken 360 days after TCRalphabeta/CD19-depleted stem cell transplant. These receptors all come from a boy younger than two who had a stem cell transplant for acute myeloid leukemia, so the T cells may come from the graft donor. CDR3s include the opening cysteine and the closing phenylalanine or tryptophan.

>TRBV4-3
CASSQEGTGGVDTQYF
>TRBV6-5
CASSYSDGYEQYF
>TRBV12-3/TRBV12-4
CASSPNFSYNEQFF
>TRBV3-1
CASSQDLAGGYNEQFF
>TRBV10-3
CAISESEGALDTQYF
>TRBV7-2
CASSFTDRPSYEQYF
>TRBV12-3/TRBV12-4
CASSLTKEYTEAFF
>TRBV7-2
CASSLRSSGQGTGELFF
>TRBV5-1
CASSLNGAGRGDTQYF
>TRBV7-6
CASSLQGSQPQHF
>TRBV29-1
CSVDKGGQIEQFF
>TRBV7-9
CASSLSEHPNQPQHF
>TRBV20-1
CSARGVSGQPQHF
>TRBV5-5
CATTAGPKGQYF
>TRBV7-6
CASSFPGRRQETQYF
>TRBV18
CASSPMVQPSGANVLTF
>TRBV6-5
CASSYGGVSTEAFF
>TRBV28
CASSLTWTGEVGEAFF
>TRBV11-1
CASRGLDSPATNEKLFF
>TRBV27
CASSLKGLSSYEQYF
>TRBV7-2
CASSSRGTDSGANVLTF
>TRBV12-3/TRBV12-4
CASSAQGEYQETQYF
>TRBV20-1
CSAPDRGNYNEQFF
>TRBV29-1
CSVASRRQGSGAEAFF
>TRBV12-3/TRBV12-4
CASSFYSWVRQASTDTQYF
>TRBV3-1
CASSSPVGNQGELFF
>TRBV12-3/TRBV12-4
CASSLGGPEEAFF
>TRBV12-3/TRBV12-4
CASRMGATDTQYF
>TRBV11-2
CASSFTSGTDTQYF
>TRBV20-1
CSARDSDPGGYEQYF
>TRBV27
CASSSPSGREYQETQYF
>TRBV6-2/TRBV6-3
CASSYSIFLRGAYNEQFF
>TRBV12-3/TRBV12-4
CASGWTGKISYEQYF
>TRBV20-1
CSARNPGTVYGYTF
>TRBV4-3
CASSQDGIGDRQPQHF
>TRBV2
CATTPRAGAEQYF
>TRBV20-1
CSAPPVYPGTDTQYF
>TRBV20-1
CSASASGAARFGYEQFF
>TRBV20-1
CSARLAGALTQYF
>TRBV12-3/TRBV12-4
CASSSLGLAGGLGFF
>TRBV12-3/TRBV12-4
CASSLVPGGRYEQFF
>TRBV15
CATSRVRGLSYNEQFF
>TRBV15
CATSRAQEKLFF
>TRBV20-1
CSARQGYEQYF
>TRBV12-3/TRBV12-4
CASSFEEPGLAGGKGYEQYF
>TRBV20-1
CSASGHASEAFF